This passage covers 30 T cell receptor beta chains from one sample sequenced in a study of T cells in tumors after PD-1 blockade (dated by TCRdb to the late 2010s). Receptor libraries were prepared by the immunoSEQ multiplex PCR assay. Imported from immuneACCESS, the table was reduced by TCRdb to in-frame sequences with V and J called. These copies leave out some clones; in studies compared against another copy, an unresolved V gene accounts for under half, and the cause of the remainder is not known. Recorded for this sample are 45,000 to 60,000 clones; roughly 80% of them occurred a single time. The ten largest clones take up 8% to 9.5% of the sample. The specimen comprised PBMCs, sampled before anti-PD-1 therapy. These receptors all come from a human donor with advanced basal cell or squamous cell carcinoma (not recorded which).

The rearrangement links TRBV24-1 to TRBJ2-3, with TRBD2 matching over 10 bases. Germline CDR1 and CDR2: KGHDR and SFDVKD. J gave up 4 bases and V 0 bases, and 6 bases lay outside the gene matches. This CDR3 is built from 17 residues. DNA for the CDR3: TGTGCCACCAGTGATTTGCCGTCTAGCGGGAGCCCAGATACGCAGTATTTT. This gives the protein CATSDLPSSGSPDTQYF.

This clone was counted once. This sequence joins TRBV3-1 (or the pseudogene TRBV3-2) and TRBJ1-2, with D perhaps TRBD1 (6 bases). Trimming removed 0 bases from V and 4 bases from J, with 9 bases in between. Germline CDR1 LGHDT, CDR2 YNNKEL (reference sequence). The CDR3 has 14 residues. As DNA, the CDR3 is TGTGCCAGCAGCCAAGATGAAGGGGGCTATGGCTACACCTTC. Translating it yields CASSQDEGGYGYTF.

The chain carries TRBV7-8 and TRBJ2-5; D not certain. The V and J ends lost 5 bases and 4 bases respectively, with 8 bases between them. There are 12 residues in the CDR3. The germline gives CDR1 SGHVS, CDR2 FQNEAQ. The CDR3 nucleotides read TGTGCCAGCAGCCCAGGTGCAGAGACCCAGTACTTC. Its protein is CASSPGAETQYF.

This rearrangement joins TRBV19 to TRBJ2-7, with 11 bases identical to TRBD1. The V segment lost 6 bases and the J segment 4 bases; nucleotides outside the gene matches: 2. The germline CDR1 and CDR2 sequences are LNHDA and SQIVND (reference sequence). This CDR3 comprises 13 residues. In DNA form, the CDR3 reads TGTGCCAGTAGCGGGACAGGGGGGTACGAGCAGTACTTC. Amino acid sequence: CASSGTGGYEQYF.

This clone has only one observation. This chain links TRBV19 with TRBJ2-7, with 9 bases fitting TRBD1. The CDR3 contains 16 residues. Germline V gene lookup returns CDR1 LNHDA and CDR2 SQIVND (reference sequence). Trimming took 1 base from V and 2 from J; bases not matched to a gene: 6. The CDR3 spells CASSIAAGQGAYEQYF. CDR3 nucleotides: TGTGCCAGTAGTATAGCTGCGGGACAGGGCGCCTACGAGCAGTACTTC.

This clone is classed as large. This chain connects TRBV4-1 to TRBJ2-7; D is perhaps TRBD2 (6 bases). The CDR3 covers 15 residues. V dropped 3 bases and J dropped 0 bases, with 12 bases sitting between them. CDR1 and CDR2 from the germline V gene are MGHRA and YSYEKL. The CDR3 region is CASSQKEGTSYEQYF. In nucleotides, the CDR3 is TGCGCCAGCAGCCAGAAGGAGGGGACCTCCTACGAGCAGTACTTC.

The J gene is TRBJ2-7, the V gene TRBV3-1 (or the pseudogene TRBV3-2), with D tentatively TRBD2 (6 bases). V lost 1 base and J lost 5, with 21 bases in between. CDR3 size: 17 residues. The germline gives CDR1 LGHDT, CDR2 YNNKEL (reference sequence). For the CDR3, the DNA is TGTGCCAGCAGCCAAGGACAGCTGGGTCGGGAGAAAGACGAGCAGTACTTC. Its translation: CASSQGQLGREKDEQYF.

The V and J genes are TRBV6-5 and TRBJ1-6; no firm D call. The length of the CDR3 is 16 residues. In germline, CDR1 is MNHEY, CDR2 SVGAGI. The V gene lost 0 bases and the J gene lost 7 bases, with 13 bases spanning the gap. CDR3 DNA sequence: TGTGCCAGCAGTTACTCTCTCCGCAGGAAGAATTCACCCCTCCACTTT. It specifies CASSYSLRRKNSPLHF.

This CDR3 reads CASRPGGAFEAFF. The CDR3 DNA follows: TGTGCCAGTAGGCCAGGTGGGGCCTTTGAAGCTTTCTTT. The chain is built from TRBV19 and TRBJ1-1, with a possible D match to TRBD1 (5 bases). CDR3 length: 13 amino acids. Trimming pared 6 bases from V and 7 bases from J, leaving 15 bases between. CDR1 is LNHDA and CDR2 is SQIVND in the germline V gene (reference sequence).

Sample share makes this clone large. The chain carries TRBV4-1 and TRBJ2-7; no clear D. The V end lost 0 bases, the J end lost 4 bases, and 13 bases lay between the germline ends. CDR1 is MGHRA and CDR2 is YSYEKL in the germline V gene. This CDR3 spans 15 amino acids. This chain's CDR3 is CASSQEPIGPYEQYF. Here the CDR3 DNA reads TGCGCCAGCAGCCAAGAGCCCATCGGTCCTTACGAGCAGTACTTC.

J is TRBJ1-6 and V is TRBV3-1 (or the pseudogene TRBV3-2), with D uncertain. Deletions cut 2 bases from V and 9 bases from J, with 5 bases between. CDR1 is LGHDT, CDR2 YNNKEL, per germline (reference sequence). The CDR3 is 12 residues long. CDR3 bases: TGTGCCAGCAGCCAATTGGTTTCACCCCTCCACTTT. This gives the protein CASSQLVSPLHF.

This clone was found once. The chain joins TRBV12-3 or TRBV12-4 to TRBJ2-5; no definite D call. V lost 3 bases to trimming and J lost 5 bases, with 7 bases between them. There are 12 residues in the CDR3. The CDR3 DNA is TGTGCCAGCAGTTTCGGAGTTGAGACCCAGTACTTC. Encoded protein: CASSFGVETQYF.

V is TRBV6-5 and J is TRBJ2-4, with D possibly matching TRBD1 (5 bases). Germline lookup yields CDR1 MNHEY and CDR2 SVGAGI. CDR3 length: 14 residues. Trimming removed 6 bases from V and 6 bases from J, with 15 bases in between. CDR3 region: CASRRTSQGNIQYF. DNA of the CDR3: TGTGCCAGCAGGAGGACATCCCAGGGAAACATTCAGTACTTC.

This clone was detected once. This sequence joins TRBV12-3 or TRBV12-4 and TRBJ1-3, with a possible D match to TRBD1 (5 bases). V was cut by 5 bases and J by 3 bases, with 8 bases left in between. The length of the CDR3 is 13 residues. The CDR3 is CASSPGLGNTIYF. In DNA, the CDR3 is TGTGCCAGCAGTCCAGGGCTTGGAAACACCATATATTTT.

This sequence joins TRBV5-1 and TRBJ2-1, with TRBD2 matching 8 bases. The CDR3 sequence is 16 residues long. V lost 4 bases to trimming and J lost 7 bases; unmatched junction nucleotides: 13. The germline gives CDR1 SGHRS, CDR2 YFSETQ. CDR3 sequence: CASSRGDGGALNEQFF. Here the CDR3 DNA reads TGCGCCAGCAGCCGTGGTGACGGGGGGGCCCTGAATGAGCAGTTCTTC. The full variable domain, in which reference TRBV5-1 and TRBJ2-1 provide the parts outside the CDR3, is KAGVTQTPRYLIKTRGQQVTLSCSPISGHRSVSWYQQTPGQGLQFLFEYFSETQRNKGNFPGRFSGRQFSNSRSEMNVSTLELGDSALYLCASSRGDGGALNEQFFGPGTRLTVL.

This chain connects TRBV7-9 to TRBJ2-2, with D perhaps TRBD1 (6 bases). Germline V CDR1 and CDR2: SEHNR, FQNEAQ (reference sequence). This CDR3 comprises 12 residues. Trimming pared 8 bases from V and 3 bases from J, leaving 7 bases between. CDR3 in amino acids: CASAGDTGELFF. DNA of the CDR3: TGTGCCAGCGCAGGGGACACCGGGGAGCTGTTTTTT.

The DNA for the CDR3 is TGTGCCAGCAGCTTAGCCGTGGGGCGGGGCGGGCAGTACTTC. It is translated as CASSLAVGRGGQYF. The gene calls are TRBV7-2 and TRBJ2-7, with a tentative D call TRBD2 (6 bases). From germline, CDR1 is SGHTA and CDR2 FQGNSA. V was trimmed by 0 bases and J by 9 bases, leaving 15 bases between them. CDR3 size: 14 residues.

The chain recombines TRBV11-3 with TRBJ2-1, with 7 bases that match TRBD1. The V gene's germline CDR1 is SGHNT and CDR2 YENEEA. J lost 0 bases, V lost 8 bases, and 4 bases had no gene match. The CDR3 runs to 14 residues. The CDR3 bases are TGTGCCAGCGGTAACAGGGGCTCCTACAATGAGCAGTTCTTC. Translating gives CASGNRGSYNEQFF.

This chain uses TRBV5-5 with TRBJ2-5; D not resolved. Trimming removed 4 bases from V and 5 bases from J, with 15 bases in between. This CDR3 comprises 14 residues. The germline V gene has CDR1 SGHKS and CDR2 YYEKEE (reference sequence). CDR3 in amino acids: CASSIDPGRETQYF. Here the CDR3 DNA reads TGTGCCAGCAGCATAGACCCCGGCAGGGAGACCCAGTACTTC.

The CDR3 bases are TGTGCCAGCAGCGTAGTACAGGGGGCAGGGGCCAACGTCCTGACTTTC. Its translation: CASSVVQGAGANVLTF. The genes are TRBV9 and TRBJ2-6, with 9 bases fitting TRBD1. After removal of 0 bases from V and 4 bases from J, the junction contained 2 bases not matched to a gene. The CDR3 is 16 residues long. CDR1 is SGDLS and CDR2 is YYNGEE in the germline V gene.

The CDR3 reads CASSLGDRLQYNEQFF. For the CDR3, the DNA is TGTGCCAGCAGCTTAGGGGACAGACTACAATATAATGAGCAGTTCTTC. The chain carries TRBV7-9 and TRBJ2-1; 7 positions match TRBD1. V lost 1 base to trimming and J lost 7 bases; unmatched junction nucleotides: 10. The CDR3 loop spans 16 amino acids. Germline lookup yields CDR1 SEHNR and CDR2 FQNEAQ (reference sequence).

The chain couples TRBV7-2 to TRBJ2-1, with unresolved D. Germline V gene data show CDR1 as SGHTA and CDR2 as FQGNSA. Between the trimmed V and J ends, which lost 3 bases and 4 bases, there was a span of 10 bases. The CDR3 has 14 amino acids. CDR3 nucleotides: TGTGCCAGCAGCTTCGACGGCAGATACAATGAGCAGTTCTTC. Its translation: CASSFDGRYNEQFF.

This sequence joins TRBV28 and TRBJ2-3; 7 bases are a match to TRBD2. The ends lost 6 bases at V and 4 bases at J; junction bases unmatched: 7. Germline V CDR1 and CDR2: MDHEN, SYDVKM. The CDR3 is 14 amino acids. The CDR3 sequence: CASSPTGGSDTQYF. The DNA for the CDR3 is TGTGCCAGCAGCCCGACGGGAGGATCAGATACGCAGTATTTT.

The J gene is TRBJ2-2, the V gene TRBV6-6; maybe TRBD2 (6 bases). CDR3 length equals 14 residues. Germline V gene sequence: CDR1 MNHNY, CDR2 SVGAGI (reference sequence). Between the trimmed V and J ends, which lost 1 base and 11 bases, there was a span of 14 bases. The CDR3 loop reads CASSYWREGNELFF. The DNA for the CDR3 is TGTGCCAGCAGTTACTGGAGGGAAGGAAACGAGCTGTTTTTT.

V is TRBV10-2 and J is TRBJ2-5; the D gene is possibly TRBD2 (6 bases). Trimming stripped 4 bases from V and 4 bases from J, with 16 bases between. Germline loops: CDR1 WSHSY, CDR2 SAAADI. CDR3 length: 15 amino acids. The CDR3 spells CASSAATRVRETQYF. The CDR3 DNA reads TGCGCCAGCAGTGCCGCGACTAGGGTTCGAGAGACCCAGTACTTC.

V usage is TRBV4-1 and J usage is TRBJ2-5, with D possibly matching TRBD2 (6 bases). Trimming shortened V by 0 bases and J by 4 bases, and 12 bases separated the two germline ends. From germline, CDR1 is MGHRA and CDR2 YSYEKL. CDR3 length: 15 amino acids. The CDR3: CASSQDKEGLETQYF. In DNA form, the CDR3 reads TGCGCCAGCAGCCAAGATAAGGAGGGACTAGAGACCCAGTACTTC.

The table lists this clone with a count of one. CDR3 bases: TGCGCCAGCAGCTTCGAGGGAGGCTCCTACAATGAGCAGTTCTTC. Protein product: CASSFEGGSYNEQFF. This chain links TRBV5-1 with TRBJ2-1; D is perhaps TRBD2 (6 bases). V shed 2 bases and J shed 0 bases, with 9 bases lying between them. Germline V gene data show CDR1 as SGHRS and CDR2 as YFSETQ. The CDR3 is made up of 15 amino acids.

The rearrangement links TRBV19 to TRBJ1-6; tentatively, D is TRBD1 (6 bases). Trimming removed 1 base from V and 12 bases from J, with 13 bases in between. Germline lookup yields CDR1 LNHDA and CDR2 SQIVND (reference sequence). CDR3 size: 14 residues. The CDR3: CASSIGRGEKPLHF. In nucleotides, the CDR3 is TGTGCCAGTAGTATAGGGAGGGGGGAGAAACCCCTCCACTTT.

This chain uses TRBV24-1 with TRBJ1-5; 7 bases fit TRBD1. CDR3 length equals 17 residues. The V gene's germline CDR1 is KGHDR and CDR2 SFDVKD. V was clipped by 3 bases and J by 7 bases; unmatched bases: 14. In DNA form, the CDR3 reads TGTGCCACCAGTGATGCCAACGACAGGGAGCTGGAACAGCCCCAGCATTTT. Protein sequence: CATSDANDRELEQPQHF.

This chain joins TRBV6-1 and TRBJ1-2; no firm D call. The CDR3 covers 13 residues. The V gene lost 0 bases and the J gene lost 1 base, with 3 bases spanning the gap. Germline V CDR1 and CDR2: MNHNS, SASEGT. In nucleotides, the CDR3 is TGTGCCAGCAGTGAAGCAGTTAACTATGGCTACACCTTC. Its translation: CASSEAVNYGYTF.